This T cell receptor beta chain was profiled in a study of CD8 T cells in Susac syndrome. A quantity of about 0.5 to 1 ug RNA underwent reverse transcription using random hexamers. TCR beta CDR3 was amplified by immunoSEQ multiplex PCR. This amplification extended across 54 Vbeta and 13 Jbeta segments. TCRdb itself ran the immunoSEQ multiplex PCR reads through MiXCR, one entry per CDR3 protein. Here the sample spans about 300,000 distinct CDR3 sequences, 65% to 90% being singletons. Sequencing of TCR beta was performed on blood CD8+ and CD4+ T cells. The multiple sclerosis controls comprised treatment-naive patients whose relapsing-remitting disease was stable or active. Negative isolation was used for CD8+ and CD4+ T cells, and FACS enrichment was applied to TEMRA cells. CDR3 length equals 13 residues. In germline, CDR1 is MNHEY, CDR2 SMNVEV (reference sequence). Trimming left V 8 bases short and J 1 base short, with 11 bases between.

V is TRBV27 and J is TRBJ1-1; tentatively, D is TRBD1 (5 bases). Sample: CD8+ T cells from PBMCs. The receptor was isolated from a human donor with multiple sclerosis. The CDR3 nucleotides are TGTGCCAGCTTTCCTACAGGGAACACTGAAGCTTTCTTT. Translating gives CASFPTGNTEAFF.